What follows are 18 T cell receptor beta chains derived from one specimen sequenced in a study of T-cell reconstitution after alpha-beta-depleted transplantation in children. Molecular barcoding with unique molecular identifiers was used for the TCRbeta library. TCRdb reprocessed the PCR reads via MiXCR and lists one record per CDR3 protein. The sample has fewer than 400,000 distinct CDR3 sequences; roughly 20% are singletons. Here the sequenced sample was PBMCs from the stem cell graft donor, taken from the stem cell graft. The source is a human donor who donated a stem cell graft to a child with acute myeloid leukemia.

This clonotype came up a few times. This chain's CDR3 is CASSPGQGAWGYTF. The CDR3 coding sequence is TGCGCCAGCAGCCCGGGACAGGGGGCGTGGGGCTACACCTTC. V and J are TRBV5-1 and TRBJ1-2; TRBD1 matches at 12 bases. Germline lookup yields CDR1 SGHRS and CDR2 YFSETQ. The CDR3 runs 14 residues. J gave up 8 bases and V 4 bases, and 6 bases lay outside the gene matches.

This clonotype was seen more than once but under ten times. This chain uses TRBV7-2 with TRBJ1-5; TRBD1 is a possible D gene (5 bases). Germline assignment: CDR1 SGHTA and CDR2 FQGNSA. Deletions cut 5 bases from V and 3 bases from J, with 11 bases between. CDR3 length: 14 residues. This CDR3 reads CASSTGRYNQPQHF. The CDR3 coding sequence is TGTGCCAGCAGCACGGGACGGTACAATCAGCCCCAGCATTTT.

Concerning this clonotype: Germline is not matched at one junction end, which may reflect a read error. The genes are TRBV7-7 and TRBJ2-2; D is unclear. The V gene's germline CDR1 is SSHAT and CDR2 FNYEAQ (reference sequence). The CDR3 extends over 14 amino acids. CDR3 nucleotides: TGTGCTAGCAGCCCCGGTGGGATCCCCGGGGAGCTGTTTTTT. It codes for CASSPGGIPGELFF. The complete variable domain, with remaining parts taken from reference TRBV7-7 and TRBJ2-2, reads GAGVSQSPRYKVTKRGQDVTLRCDPISSHATLYWYQQALGQGPEFLTYFNYEAQPDKSGLPSDRFSAERPEGSISTLTIQRTEQRDSAMYRCASSPGGIPGELFFGEGSRLTVL.

This rearrangement joins TRBV15 to TRBJ2-7, with a possible D match to TRBD2 (6 bases). Germline-derived CDR1 and CDR2 are LNHNV and YYDKDF (reference sequence). This CDR3 is 13 amino acids long. V was cut by 1 base and J by 7 bases, with 11 bases left in between. The CDR3 here is CATSRVMSGEQYF. CDR3 nucleotide sequence: TGTGCCACCAGCAGAGTAATGAGCGGGGAGCAGTACTTC.

There are many counts of this clonotype. The CDR3, as DNA: TGTGCCAGTCTAGGGACAGGCTACAATGAGCAGTTCTTC. This encodes CASLGTGYNEQFF. V usage is TRBV12-3 or TRBV12-4 and J usage is TRBJ2-1, with 8 bases aligning to TRBD1. J was trimmed by 3 bases and V by 9 bases; bases with no gene match: 4. The CDR3 loop spans 13 amino acids.

In this sample, this clonotype turned up a few times. This chain joins TRBV28 and TRBJ2-1; 10 bases line up with TRBD2. Per germline, CDR1 MDHEN and CDR2 SYDVKM. This CDR3 has 16 amino acids. Trimming at V came to 5 bases and at J to 3 bases, leaving 7 bases not matched to a gene. In DNA form, the CDR3 reads TGTGCCAGCAGTCCGGTCACTAGCGGGAACTACAATGAGCAGTTCTTC. Protein: CASSPVTSGNYNEQFF.

This clonotype has a handful of counts. V and J are TRBV10-3 and TRBJ2-1; TRBD2 agrees at 10 bases. The CDR3 is made up of 19 amino acids. V lost 4 bases and J lost 9; bases outside the gene matches: 21. Germline V gene lookup returns CDR1 ENHRY and CDR2 SYGVKD. CDR3 residues: CAISVGIEGWLAGAFEQFF. The DNA for the CDR3 is TGTGCCATCAGTGTTGGTATCGAGGGGTGGCTAGCGGGAGCATTTGAGCAGTTCTTC.

Of note for this clonotype: Germline is not matched at one junction end, which may reflect a read error. V and J are TRBV5-1 and TRBJ2-1; 15 bases map to TRBD2. CDR1 is SGHRS and CDR2 is YFSETQ in the germline V gene. The CDR3 contains 16 residues. CDR3 region: CASSSGLAGGYNEQFF. For the CDR3, the DNA is TGTGCCAGCAGTTCCGGACTAGCGGGAGGGTACAATGAGCAGTTCTTC.

This chain links TRBV7-2 with TRBJ2-7, with TRBD1 matching 9 bases. Looked up from germline, CDR1 is SGHTA and CDR2 is FQGNSA. J lost 4 bases, V lost 0 bases, and 16 bases had no gene match. The CDR3 extends over 19 amino acids. The CDR3 bases are TGTGCCAGCAGCTTAGCCGGGACAGGGAGCAAAAGGGGGAGGTACGAGCAGTACTTC. It is translated as CASSLAGTGSKRGRYEQYF.

This clonotype turned up a few times. The chain carries TRBV15 and TRBJ1-1; D unclear. Trimming shortened V by 1 base and J by 0 bases, and 6 bases separated the two germline ends. This CDR3 comprises 14 residues. Germline V gives CDR1 LNHNV, CDR2 YYDKDF (reference sequence). The CDR3 here is CATSRGPVNTEAFF. CDR3 nucleotide sequence: TGTGCCACCAGCAGAGGACCAGTGAACACTGAAGCTTTCTTT.

This clonotype appeared a few times. This sequence joins TRBV7-9 and TRBJ2-1; TRBD2 matches 8 bases. Germline CDR1 reads SEHNR; CDR2 reads FQNEAQ (reference sequence). The J segment lost 4 bases and the V segment lost 4 bases, leaving 9 bases of the junction unmatched. The length of the CDR3 is 16 residues. The chain's CDR3 is CASSSYSGSHYNEQFF. For the CDR3, the DNA is TGTGCCAGCAGCTCATACAGCGGGAGTCATTACAATGAGCAGTTCTTC.

Ten or more counts support this clonotype. The V and J genes are TRBV29-1 and TRBJ2-5; D possibly corresponds to TRBD2 (5 bases). The V end lost 4 bases, the J end lost 5 bases, and 5 bases lay between the germline ends. The germline gives CDR1 SQVTM, CDR2 ANQGSEA. This CDR3 is built from 10 residues. CDR3 coding DNA: TGCAGCGTTGGAGGGGAGACCCAGTACTTC. Protein product: CSVGGETQYF.

This clonotype occurred a few times. The rearrangement joins TRBV6-2 or TRBV6-3 to TRBJ2-2; TRBD2 aligns across 8 bases. CDR3 length: 13 residues. V was clipped by 7 bases and J by 5 bases; unmatched bases: 3. CDR1 and CDR2 (germline): MNHEY, SVGEGT. The CDR3: CASTGLATGELFF. The CDR3 region has the DNA TGTGCCAGCACTGGACTAGCAACCGGGGAGCTGTTTTTT.

This clonotype has just a few counts. A much bigger clone sits one base away, suggesting this may be a read error. J is TRBJ2-5 and V is TRBV10-3; D is undetermined. V was clipped by 3 bases and J by 2 bases, with 1 base between them. The CDR3 has 11 residues. Germline V CDR1 and CDR2: ENHRY, SYGVKD. The CDR3 loop is CAISDQETQYF. For the CDR3, the DNA is TGTGCCATCAGTGATCAAGAGACCCAGTACTTC.

This clonotype was counted at least ten times. The CDR3 region is CASSFVPFQNTEAFF. The CDR3 nucleotides read TGTGCCAGCAGCTTTGTGCCTTTCCAGAACACTGAAGCTTTCTTT. The V call is TRBV7-8, the J call TRBJ1-1, with unresolved D. The CDR3 consists of 15 residues. The V gene's germline CDR1 is SGHVS and CDR2 FQNEAQ. The V end lost 3 bases, the J end lost 1 base, and 12 bases lay between the germline ends.

The chain links TRBV7-2 to TRBJ2-7, with D perhaps being TRBD1 or TRBD2 (5 bases each). Trimming stripped 2 bases from V and 4 bases from J, with 21 bases between. Germline V gene data show CDR1 as SGHTA and CDR2 as FQGNSA. CDR3 length: 17 residues. CDR3 loop: CASSLMGTDGSFYEQYF. As DNA, the CDR3 is TGTGCCAGCAGCTTAATGGGGACGGACGGCTCCTTTTACGAGCAGTACTTC.

This clonotype was picked up a small number of times. CDR3 in DNA: TGCGCCAGCAGCCCCTCAGGGGACACAGATACGCAGTATTTT. It encodes CASSPSGDTDTQYF. This chain joins TRBV4-1 and TRBJ2-3; D is possibly TRBD1 (6 bases). Between the trimmed V and J ends, which lost 4 bases and 2 bases, there was a span of 10 bases. The CDR3 has 14 amino acids. The germline V gene encodes CDR1 MGHRA and CDR2 YSYEKL.

This clonotype was detected ten times or more. The chain couples TRBV20-1 to TRBJ2-7, with TRBD2 matching 14 bases. Trimming cost V 1 base and J 3 bases; bases outside gene matches: 2. The germline V gene has CDR1 DFQATT and CDR2 SNEGSKA (reference sequence). This CDR3 contains 15 residues. CDR3 loop: CSARAGLAGVYEQYF. The CDR3 DNA sequence: TGCAGTGCTAGAGCGGGACTAGCGGGAGTCTACGAGCAGTACTTC.